This is a list of T cell receptor beta chains from one sample in a study of shared clonotypes between healthy human individuals. Clones were read by immunoSEQ multiplex PCR, and TCRdb kept only the in-frame ones, dropping some. The data hold around 700,000 clones, with less than 80% observed a single time. Sequencing used memory CD4+ T cells sorted from blood. Receptors were obtained from a woman in her twenties or thirties in good health. Both conserved end residues are part of each CDR3. A D gene is named only where the DNA matches it firmly. Clone size is shown for a subset of rows, as once, few, many or a class of expanded clone.

>NA|TRBJ2-2|TRBV7-6|NA
CASSLAPGTGELFF
TGTGCCAGCAGCTTAGCCCCGGGGACCGGGGAGCTGTTTTTT
>TRBD2|TRBJ2-1|TRBV9|NA
CASSPASGSGNEQFF
TGTGCCAGCAGCCCGGCTAGCGGGAGTGGCAATGAGCAGTTCTTC
>TRBD1|TRBJ2-5|TRBV27|few
CASSPHRTGRETQYF
TGTGCCAGCTCCCCGCACAGGACAGGGCGGGAGACCCAGTACTTC
>TRBD2|TRBJ2-1|TRBV5-6|NA
CASSLGLAVGGFNEQFF
TGTGCCAGCAGCTTGGGGTTAGCGGTGGGAGGGTTCAATGAGCAGTTCTTC
>NA|TRBJ1-1|TRBV10-1|NA
CASSDWGANTEAFF
TGCGCCAGCAGTGACTGGGGCGCGAACACTGAAGCTTTCTTT
>NA|TRBJ2-2|TRBV4-1|NA
CASSQPATMKLFF
TGCGCCAGCAGCCAACCAGCGACAATGAAGCTGTTTTTT
>TRBD2|TRBJ2-5|TRBV4-1|NA
CASSQATSGRGRFGETQYF
TGCGCCAGCAGCCAAGCGACTAGCGGGAGGGGCCGGTTTGGAGAGACCCAGTACTTC
>NA|TRBJ1-4|TRBV7-8|NA
CASSLSGRMEKLFF
TGTGCCAGCAGCTTATCTGGCAGGATGGAAAAACTGTTTTTT
>NA|TRBJ1-2|TRBV28|NA
CASSSTGGYGYTF
TGTGCCAGCAGTTCCACAGGAGGCTATGGCTACACCTTC
>NA|TRBJ2-7|TRBV11-3|NA
CASSLGPRQEQYF
TGTGCCAGCAGCTTAGGCCCCCGTCAGGAGCAGTACTTC
>NA|TRBJ1-1|TRBV5-6|NA
CASSLAFGTANTEAFF
TGTGCCAGCAGCTTGGCCTTCGGGACGGCGAACACTGAAGCTTTCTTT
>NA|TRBJ2-1|TRBV6-1|NA
CASSASRGSYNEQFF
TGTGCCAGCAGTGCGTCTAGAGGGTCCTACAATGAGCAGTTCTTC
>TRBD2|TRBJ2-1|TRBV30|NA
CAWSPLGLAIGNEQFF
TGTGCCTGGAGTCCCCTGGGACTAGCGATCGGAAATGAGCAGTTCTTC
>NA|TRBJ2-7|TRBV6-1|NA
CASISDFTSSYEQYF
TGTGCCAGCATATCGGACTTTACCTCCTCCTACGAGCAGTACTTC
>TRBD2|TRBJ2-3|TRBV7-3|NA
CASSSGTSGTTDTQYF
TGTGCCAGCAGCTCCGGGACTAGCGGGACCACAGATACGCAGTATTTT
>TRBD2|TRBJ2-1|TRBV7-2|NA
CASSSLAGVGNEQFF
TGTGCCAGCAGCTCCCTAGCGGGAGTTGGCAATGAGCAGTTCTTC
>NA|TRBJ1-5|TRBV18|many
CASSPTDSNQPQHF
TGTGCCAGCTCACCGACAGATAGCAATCAGCCCCAGCATTTT
>NA|TRBJ2-7|TRBV7-2|NA
CASSLGPAATYEQYF
TGTGCCAGCAGCTTAGGGCCAGCGGCTACCTACGAGCAGTACTTC
>TRBD1|TRBJ2-1|TRBV27|few
CASSLEQGALNEQFF
TGTGCCAGCAGTTTGGAACAGGGGGCCCTCAATGAGCAGTTCTTC
>NA|TRBJ2-7|TRBV5-1|NA
CASSWDGTYEQYF
TGCGCCAGCAGCTGGGACGGTACCTACGAGCAGTACTTC
>NA|TRBJ2-1|TRBV4-1|NA
CASSQEPYYNEQFF
TGCGCCAGCAGCCAAGAACCGTATTACAATGAGCAGTTCTTC
>NA|TRBJ2-3|TRBV6-5|few
CASSYRQDTDTQYF
TGTGCCAGCAGTTACAGGCAGGACACAGATACGCAGTATTTT
>NA|TRBJ2-7|TRBV28|NA
CASSSPGLRFNEQYF
TGTGCCAGCAGTTCTCCCGGTCTCCGCTTCAACGAGCAGTACTTC
>TRBD2|TRBJ2-5|TRBV7-9|NA
CASSLMVGGSFVKTQYF
TGTGCCAGCAGCTTAATGGTTGGCGGGAGTTTCGTAAAGACCCAGTACTTC
>NA|TRBJ1-1|TRBV19|NA
CASGRTAMNTEAFF
TGTGCCAGTGGTAGGACAGCCATGAACACTGAAGCTTTCTTT
>NA|TRBJ1-6|TRBV5-4|few
CASSTRSTPNSPLHF
TGTGCCAGCAGCACAAGGAGCACCCCCAATTCACCCCTCCACTTT
>TRBD1|TRBJ1-2|TRBV19|NA
CAFYLDRGRINYGYTF
TGTGCCTTCTACTTGGACAGGGGGCGCATTAACTATGGCTACACCTTC